This T cell receptor (beta chain) is drawn from a study of T cell responses to AZD1222 COVID-19 vaccine. About this clone itself: Its matching antigen is unknown.

Study findings and constraints: Spike-specific TCR breadth rose after two AZD1222 doses, and depth rose as well. Clonal diversity was possibly underestimated, and white British individuals and females predominated among donors. Regions 160-218 and 743-854 held dominance among vaccine-associated CD4 TCRs, which spanned spike.

The assay was immunoSEQ multiplex PCR, and TCRdb's table has in-frame clones only and misses some. The repertoire holds some 120,000 clones, with roughly 87% as singletons. The sequence was collected from an adult who received the AZD1222 COVID-19 vaccine. Sequenced here: peripheral blood, sampled 28 days after the second AZD1222 dose.

CDR3 protein: CASSLDSGSWETQYF. The CDR3 coding sequence is TGTGCCAGCAGCTTGGACAGCGGGAGCTGGGAGACCCAGTACTTC. The chain recombines TRBV5-6 with TRBJ2-5, with 8 bases matching TRBD2. Trimming at V came to 0 bases and at J to 5 bases, leaving 6 bases not matched to a gene. Looked up from germline, CDR1 is SGHDT and CDR2 is YYEEEE. The CDR3 extends over 15 amino acids.